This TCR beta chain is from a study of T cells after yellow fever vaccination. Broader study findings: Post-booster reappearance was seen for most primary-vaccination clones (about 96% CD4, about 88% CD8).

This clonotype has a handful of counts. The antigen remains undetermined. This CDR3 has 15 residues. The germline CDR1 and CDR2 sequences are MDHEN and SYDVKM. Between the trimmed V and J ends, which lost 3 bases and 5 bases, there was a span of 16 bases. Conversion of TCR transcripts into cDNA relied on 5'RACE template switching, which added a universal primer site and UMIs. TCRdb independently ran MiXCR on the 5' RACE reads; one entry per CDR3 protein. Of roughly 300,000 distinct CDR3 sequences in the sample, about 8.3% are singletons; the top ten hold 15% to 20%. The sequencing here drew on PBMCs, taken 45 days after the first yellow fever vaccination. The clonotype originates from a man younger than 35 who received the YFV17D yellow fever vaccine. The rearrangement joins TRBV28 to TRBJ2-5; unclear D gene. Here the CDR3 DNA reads TGTGCCAGCAGTTTGGCAGACCATCCAAAGGAGACCCAGTACTTC. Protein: CASSLADHPKETQYF.